A selection of T cell receptor beta chains follows, all from one sample in a study of response to subunit inactivated influenza vaccine. One entry per CDR3 protein results from TCRdb running MiXCR on the RT-PCR reads. The sample yields 500,000 to 550,000 distinct CDR3 sequences, 6.5% to 8% seen once. The input for sequencing was PBMCs from blood, taken 23 to 25 months after vaccination. Receptors originate from a man aged 50-75 years who received an inactivated influenza vaccine. Both conserved end residues are part of each CDR3. Fields, in order: V gene, D gene, clone size, J gene, CDR3 protein, CDR3 DNA. D genes are given only for firm matches. Size is stated for part of the rows, as once, few or many counts, or as a class when the clone is expanded.

TRBV7-2	-	-	TRBJ2-2	CASISGGSRNTGELFF	TGTGCCAGCATCTCCGGGGGTAGCCGAAACACCGGGGAGCTGTTTTTT
TRBV7-6	TRBD1	-	TRBJ1-6	CASSSRQGLRNSPLHF	TGTGCCAGCAGCTCCCGACAGGGGCTAAGGAATTCACCCCTCCACTTT
TRBV18	-	-	TRBJ2-7	CASAHGQYSYEQYF	TGTGCCAGCGCCCACGGACAGTACTCCTACGAGCAGTACTTC
TRBV15	TRBD2	few	TRBJ2-1	CATSREAGGRISEQFF	TGTGCCACCAGCAGAGAAGCGGGGGGGCGGATCAGTGAGCAGTTCTTC
TRBV7-8	-	-	TRBJ2-1	CASSQTRGSYNEQFF	TGTGCCAGCAGTCAAACCCGGGGTTCCTACAATGAGCAGTTCTTC
TRBV5-1	TRBD2	few	TRBJ2-3	CASSSLGGGASDTQYF	TGCGCCAGCAGCTCCCTTGGCGGGGGGGCGTCAGATACGCAGTATTTT
TRBV12-3/TRBV12-4	TRBD1	-	TRBJ2-2	CATTTGSTGELFF	TGTGCCACGACGACAGGGTCCACCGGGGAGCTGTTTTTT
TRBV7-9	TRBD1	many	TRBJ1-1	CASSESRTGVREAFF	TGTGCCAGCAGCGAATCAAGGACAGGGGTGAGGGAAGCTTTCTTT
TRBV5-5	TRBD1	-	TRBJ2-5	CASSMQGVETQYF	TGTGCCAGCAGCATGCAGGGGGTGGAGACCCAGTACTTC
TRBV6-1	-	few	TRBJ2-7	CASRPLGGKSSYEQYF	TGTGCCAGCAGACCACTCGGGGGAAAAAGCTCCTACGAGCAGTACTTC
TRBV11-2	TRBD1	-	TRBJ2-1	CASSSKGSGQGGTYNEQFF	TGTGCCAGCAGCTCGAAGGGGAGTGGACAGGGAGGAACCTACAATGAGCAGTTCTTC
TRBV28	-	few	TRBJ2-6	CASSPVAGAYTGANVLTF	TGTGCCAGCAGCCCCGTGGCCGGGGCATATACTGGGGCCAACGTCCTGACTTTC
TRBV5-1	TRBD1	many	TRBJ2-5	CASRLGTDQETQYF	TGCGCCAGCCGGTTGGGGACAGACCAAGAGACCCAGTACTTC
TRBV12-3/TRBV12-4	TRBD2	few	TRBJ2-1	CASRPGTSDHNEQFF	TGTGCCAGCAGACCCGGGACTAGCGACCACAATGAGCAGTTCTTC
TRBV28	-	few	TRBJ2-7	CASSPGKLGEQYF	TGTGCCAGCAGCCCCGGGAAGCTGGGAGAGCAGTACTTC
TRBV7-2	-	many	TRBJ1-5	CASSLVGGGTDQPQHF	TGTGCCAGCAGCTTAGTAGGGGGTGGGACGGATCAGCCCCAGCATTTT
TRBV12-3/TRBV12-4	-	few	TRBJ2-7	CASSLFGDFYEQYF	TGTGCCAGCAGTTTATTCGGGGATTTCTACGAGCAGTACTTC
TRBV20-1	-	-	TRBJ1-5	CSARTHYSNQPQHF	TGCAGTGCCCGGACACACTATAGCAATCAGCCCCAGCATTTT
TRBV7-6	-	few	TRBJ2-6	CASSANLPTGPGANVLTF	TGTGCCAGCAGCGCGAACCTTCCAACGGGTCCTGGGGCCAACGTCCTGACTTTC
TRBV19	-	few	TRBJ2-5	CASSRATDLKTQYF	TGTGCCAGTAGTAGGGCGACAGACTTGAAGACCCAGTACTTC
TRBV12-3/TRBV12-4	-	few	TRBJ2-2	CASSFAGRTGELFF	TGTGCCAGCAGTTTTGCAGGTCGGACCGGGGAGCTGTTTTTT
TRBV6-4	-	-	TRBJ2-3	CASSDSLHPDTQYF	TGTGCCAGCAGTGACAGTCTCCACCCAGATACGCAGTATTTT
TRBV20-1	-	-	TRBJ1-3	CSATARGSGNTIYF	TGCAGTGCCACAGCCCGCGGCTCTGGAAACACCATATATTTT
TRBV27	TRBD1	few	TRBJ2-7	CATHRYLDRAYEQYF	TGTGCCACCCATCGCTACTTGGACAGGGCCTACGAGCAGTACTTC
TRBV12-3/TRBV12-4	TRBD1	many	TRBJ2-6	CASSFGTGREGANVLTF	TGTGCCAGCAGTTTCGGGACAGGGAGGGAAGGGGCCAACGTCCTGACTTTC
TRBV5-5	TRBD1	-	TRBJ1-2	CASSLARDSYGYTF	TGTGCCAGCAGCTTGGCCAGGGACAGCTATGGCTACACCTTC
TRBV12-3/TRBV12-4	-	many	TRBJ2-3	CASSLDREWADTQYF	TGTGCCAGCAGTTTAGACAGGGAGTGGGCAGATACGCAGTATTTT
TRBV6-1	TRBD1	-	TRBJ2-7	CASSRRQGSAGEQYF	TGTGCCAGCAGCCGTAGACAGGGATCCGCCGGGGAGCAGTACTTC
TRBV9	-	-	TRBJ2-1	CASSVTIAAPYNEQFF	TGTGCCAGCAGCGTAACTATAGCGGCCCCCTACAATGAGCAGTTCTTC
TRBV6-2/TRBV6-3	-	-	TRBJ2-2	CASTPPGIRNTGELFF	TGTGCCAGCACCCCCCCTGGGATCCGAAACACCGGGGAGCTGTTTTTT
TRBV20-1	-	-	TRBJ2-6	CSARQDSGANVLTF	TGCAGTGCGAGACAGGACTCTGGGGCCAACGTCCTGACTTTC
TRBV29-1	-	few	TRBJ1-4	CSVGRQEKLFF	TGCAGCGTGGGACGACAAGAAAAACTGTTTTTT
TRBV28	-	-	TRBJ1-5	CASSNDGNQPQHF	TGTGCCAGCAGTAACGACGGAAATCAGCCCCAGCATTTT
TRBV3-1	TRBD2	few	TRBJ2-1	CASSPDSGRDRNEQFF	TGTGCCAGCAGCCCCGATAGCGGGAGGGACCGCAATGAGCAGTTCTTC
TRBV12-3/TRBV12-4	-	few	TRBJ2-3	CASSLTSGAVDTQYF	TGTGCCAGCAGTTTAACCTCCGGGGCGGTGGATACGCAGTATTTT
TRBV29-1	TRBD1	many	TRBJ2-1	CSVPNRGNEQFF	TGCAGCGTTCCAAACAGGGGGAATGAGCAGTTCTTC
TRBV2	-	few	TRBJ2-3	CASGKPDTQYF	TGTGCCAGCGGTAAGCCAGATACGCAGTATTTT
TRBV7-2	TRBD1	few	TRBJ2-1	CASSLRPRQGVYNEQFF	TGTGCCAGCAGCTTACGGCCCAGGCAGGGGGTCTACAATGAGCAGTTCTTC
TRBV6-5	-	-	TRBJ2-7	CASSWGRGGSYEQYF	TGTGCCAGCAGTTGGGGCAGGGGGGGATCCTACGAGCAGTACTTC
TRBV6-2/TRBV6-3	-	few	TRBJ2-4	CASSPQGWDIQYF	TGTGCCAGCAGTCCACAGGGCTGGGACATTCAGTACTTC
TRBV30	TRBD1	-	TRBJ1-6	CAWSLGQNSPLHF	TGTGCCTGGAGCTTGGGACAGAACTCACCCCTCCACTTT
TRBV3-1	TRBD2	few	TRBJ2-1	CASSQGTRIPNEQFF	TGTGCCAGCAGCCAAGGGACTAGGATCCCGAATGAGCAGTTCTTC
TRBV4-1	-	many	TRBJ1-1	CASSQSSRGNTEAFF	TGCGCCAGCAGCCAATCAAGCAGGGGGAACACTGAAGCTTTCTTT
TRBV20-1	-	few	TRBJ1-2	CSASWSLDYGYTF	TGCAGTGCTAGTTGGAGTCTCGACTATGGCTACACCTTC
TRBV20-1	-	few	TRBJ1-5	CSAREVGRQNQPQHF	TGCAGTGCTAGAGAAGTGGGCAGGCAGAATCAGCCCCAGCATTTT
TRBV7-2	TRBD1	-	TRBJ2-7	CASSFQARTGFEQYF	TGTGCCAGCAGCTTCCAGGCCCGGACAGGGTTCGAGCAGTACTTC